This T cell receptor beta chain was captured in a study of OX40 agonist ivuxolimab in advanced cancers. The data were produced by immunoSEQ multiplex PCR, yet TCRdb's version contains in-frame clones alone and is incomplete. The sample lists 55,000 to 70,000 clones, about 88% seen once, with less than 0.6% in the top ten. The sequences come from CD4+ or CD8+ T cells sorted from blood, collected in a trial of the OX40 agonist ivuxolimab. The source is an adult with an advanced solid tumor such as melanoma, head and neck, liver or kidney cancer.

The DNA for the CDR3 is TGTGCCAGCAGCGCCAGGGACATCAACTATGGCTACACCTTC. Residues: CASSARDINYGYTF. V is TRBV7-8 and J is TRBJ1-2, with D maybe TRBD1 (6 bases). The ends were cut back, 5 bases at V and 2 bases at J, with 12 bases in the middle. CDR1 is SGHVS and CDR2 is FQNEAQ in the germline V gene. There are 14 residues in the CDR3.